Sequencing of this TCR beta chain was carried out in a study of blood T cell repertoires in COVID-19. In the authors' workflow: Estimation of nucleated cell counts was performed using reference gene primer amplification. Measured with immunoSEQ multiplex PCR; TCRdb has only the in-frame clones, and not every one. V, J and clone size reflect that table, while D and trimming were determined from the DNA. This sample has around 63,000 clones, with around 86% found just once. Germline CDR1 reads LGHDT; CDR2 reads YNNKEL (reference sequence). This CDR3 has 12 amino acids. Trimming removed 0 bases at V and 7 bases at J, with 6 bases between.

This chain links TRBV3-1 (or the pseudogene TRBV3-2) with TRBJ1-1; no firm D call. The sequence derives from a woman aged 80 or over with acute or convalescent COVID-19. Sequencing was done on a sample of peripheral blood. CDR3 bases: TGTGCCAGCAGCCAAGATTGGAGTGAAGCTTTCTTT. Residues: CASSQDWSEAFF.